This TCR beta chain was captured by sequencing in a study of T cells in Graves' hyperthyroidism and ophthalmopathy (dated by TCRdb to the late 2010s). A note on the overall study: To identify TCR V-J signatures that set the groups apart, the researchers used a discovery cohort of about a hundred patients, made up of around 40 with Graves' ophthalmopathy and some 56 with stable Graves' hyperthyroidism. In addition, the study compared T-cell repertoires in thyroid tissue and in blood from five to seven Graves' hyperthyroidism patients. Whether ophthalmopathy could be predicted prospectively was tested in an independent validation cohort made up of 18 to 20 hyperthyroidism patients plus 17 patients who later progressed to ophthalmopathy. The roughly 100 discovery patients were randomly split 7:3 into training and test sets. Once sampling was done, hyperthyroidism patients were given methimazole at a starting dose of 30 mg daily, whereas ophthalmopathy patients were given high-dose intravenous methylprednisolone. The paper reports TCR Vbeta CDR3 sequencing of over 130 peripheral blood samples: around 45 ophthalmopathy, under 80 hyperthyroidism and approximately 17 progressor patients.

Clipping removes 5 bases from V and 14 bases from J, with 19 as the unmatched junction base count. The germline V gene (reference sequence) specifies SEHNR as CDR1 and FQNEAQ as CDR2. The CDR3, cysteine through phenylalanine, is 16 amino acids long. Of all the DNA, just the CDR3 is kept, 48 bases in frame from base 1. The TCR beta CDR3 regions were amplified from RNA transcripts. The first round of RT-PCR for the TCR CDR3 was performed with the HTBI primer set and the Qiagen OneStep RT-PCR kit. A second multiplex PCR round built the libraries, followed by size selection and purification. Sequencing of the libraries was done on an Illumina HiSeq2000 using paired-end 100 bp reads. From the authors' description of their analysis: Raw data were processed with SOAPnuke, discarding reads with adapters, uncalled bases, mean Phred below 15, or no exact constant-primer or identifier match. COPE v1.2.5 was used to merge the high-quality paired reads, and each unique nucleotide sequence was defined as a clonotype. MiTCR v1.1 was used to align clonotypes to the IMGT TRBV, TRBD and TRBJ reference segments. The analysis included only V-J combinations with a frequency above 0.0001, which together covered 99% to 99.2% of the repertoires. The TCS score was defined as F50 (clonal expansion) divided by E x V (chaos), with BLOSUM62-based TCRdist calculated between CDR3 peptides within each V-J. Welch's t-statistics and random forest reduced 500 to 550 V-J features to about 13, which were used in a naive Bayes classifier (R e1071). The Morisita-Horn index was used to measure how similar the thyroid and blood repertoires were. Clones were called with MiXCR by TCRdb after fastp trimmed the public reads at Q25, and only in-frame beta chains were retained. For every CDR3 protein sequence, its rows merge into one entry that carries the most common genes and DNA. The V and J calls and clone size are TCRdb's, not the authors'. For this sample the table gives a few hundred thousand distinct CDR3 sequences, of which 46% were detected only once. In total, the top ten clones hold roughly 7.7% of the sample.

Here is what the overall study found, with its caveats: During validation, the model predicted progression to ophthalmopathy a median of approximately 7 months ahead of onset, with around 71% sensitivity and less than 85% specificity. Blood samples also contained most of the expanded thyroid clonotypes (frequency above 0.001), which suggests that blood repertoires may reflect thyroid immune responses. Sample size was not statistically predetermined, and investigators were not blinded to group allocation. In cross-validation, a model built on a 13 V-J signature told ophthalmopathy apart from stable hyperthyroidism with 87.88% sensitivity and around 84% specificity, and in testing the same model reached 80%/75%.

Stable Graves' hyperthyroidism was defined as no progression to ophthalmopathy during 18 months of follow-up. Hyperthyroidism patients were aged 18 to 65 years and newly diagnosed, with disease duration of less than 2 months. The study excluded patients with uncontrolled infections, other autoimmune diseases, pregnancy or lactation. Diagnoses were based on clinical symptoms, serum thyroxine and TRAb, thyroid ultrasound and orbital computed tomography. Total RNA was extracted using Trizol reagent, and RNA quality was assessed on an Agilent 2100 Bioanalyzer. Worth noting for this clonotype: Its binding antigen is unknown. There are no base qualities to consult, and no much larger clone falls within one base.

This chain joins TRBV7-9 to TRBJ2-5; TRBD2 fits 11 bases in the junction. The source of this sequence is a woman aged 18-30 years with Graves' hyperthyroidism. The sequencing sample was made of peripheral blood or thyroid tissue (not recorded which). The CDR3: CASSPRLAGSNTGAYF. The nucleotide sequence is given as TGTGCCAGCAGCCCCCGACTAGCGGGATCGAACACCGGGGCTTACTTC.